This T cell receptor (beta chain) emerged from a study of blood T cell repertoires in COVID-19. Exposed study participants had met a COVID-19 case within 2 weeks before entry. In the original workflow: Estimation of nucleated cell counts relied on the amplification of reference gene primers. Assay used: immunoSEQ multiplex PCR; TCRdb lists only in-frame clones, some missing. V, J and clone size derive from that table, while D and trimming were established from the DNA sequence. The sample has roughly 200,000 clones, approximately 86% seen once. The V gene lost 7 bases and the J gene lost 4 bases, with 17 bases spanning the gap. CDR1 is MNHEY and CDR2 is SVGAGI in the germline V gene. The CDR3 consists of 14 residues.

The specimen sequenced was PBMCs or T cells enriched from blood (not recorded which). J is TRBJ2-7 and V is TRBV6-5, with D perhaps TRBD2 (5 bases). This receptor was taken from a woman under 40 who had been exposed to COVID-19. The CDR3 coding sequence is TGTGCCAGCAACCGGGAACCTTCCCCGTACGAGCAGTACTTC. As protein: CASNREPSPYEQYF.